The 22 T cell receptor beta chains reported below all come from one sample, sequenced in a study of cytomegalovirus exposure and HLA in healthy donors. PCR used 60 Vbeta primers and 13 Jbeta primers. Generated by immunoSEQ multiplex PCR, the TCRdb table keeps only in-frame clones and is missing some. Of roughly 100,000 clones listed, approximately 66% are singletons. Sequencing was performed on PBMCs. The receptors come from a man aged 35-49 years in good health and CMV-seropositive.

This chain uses TRBV5-5 with TRBJ2-1, with D possibly matching TRBD1 (5 bases). Trimming removed 4 bases at V and 8 bases at J, with 7 bases between. Germline V gene sequence: CDR1 SGHKS, CDR2 YYEKEE (reference sequence). The CDR3 is 11 residues long. CDR3 protein: CASSPRDEQFF. The DNA for the CDR3 is TGTGCCAGCAGCCCCAGGGATGAGCAGTTCTTC.

The chain is built from TRBV29-1 and TRBJ1-2; a possible D gene is TRBD1 (5 bases). V was cut by 0 bases and J by 4 bases, with 18 bases left in between. From germline, CDR1 is SQVTM and CDR2 ANQGSEA. CDR3 length equals 16 residues. The CDR3 region is CSVEDPSGAGSYGYTF. The CDR3 nucleotides are TGCAGCGTTGAAGATCCCAGTGGGGCTGGAAGCTATGGCTACACCTTC.

In nucleotides, the CDR3 is TGTGCCAGCAGTGGGGTGACGGGACAGGGGGTAGGAGGGACCGGGGAGCTGTTTTTT. It is translated as CASSGVTGQGVGGTGELFF. V and J are TRBV6-1 and TRBJ2-2, with 11 bases aligning to TRBD1. Germline V CDR1 and CDR2: MNHNS, SASEGT. This CDR3 comprises 19 residues. Losses at the gene ends were 4 bases for V and 5 bases for J; bases not matched to a gene: 15.

The chain joins TRBV6-6 to TRBJ1-4; TRBD1 aligns across 8 bases. Germline CDR1 is MNHNY and CDR2 is SVGAGI (reference sequence). The V gene end was trimmed by 2 bases and the J gene end by 2 bases; junction bases not matched to a gene: 1. There are 15 residues in the CDR3. In DNA form, the CDR3 reads TGTGCCAGCAGTTACCAGGGGGCTACTAATGAAAAACTGTTTTTT. This gives the protein CASSYQGATNEKLFF.

This clone was detected only once. The CDR3 loop reads CASSPTWGVPYEQYF. The CDR3 DNA is TGTGCCAGCAGCCCGACTTGGGGGGTCCCCTACGAGCAGTACTTC. The genes are TRBV7-2 and TRBJ2-7; D might be TRBD2 (6 bases). CDR1 is SGHTA and CDR2 is FQGNSA in the germline V gene. The V end lost 5 bases, the J end lost 2 bases, and 16 bases lay between the germline ends. This CDR3 has 15 amino acids.

Remarks on this clone: Other DNA sequences in the sample encode the same CDR3. J is TRBJ1-5 and V is TRBV30; 7 nucleotides line up with TRBD1. In germline, CDR1 is GTSNPN, CDR2 SVGIG (reference sequence). V gave up 1 base and J gave up 4 bases; unmatched junction bases: 1. CDR3 length: 13 amino acids. This chain's CDR3 is CAWSAGGNQPQHF. The CDR3 nucleotides are TGTGCCTGGAGTGCAGGGGGGAATCAGCCCCAGCATTTT.

The chain has TRBV28 and TRBJ2-1, with 14 bases lining up with TRBD2. CDR3 length equals 15 residues. J was trimmed by 6 bases and V by 5 bases; bases with no gene match: 3. Germline V lookup: CDR1 MDHEN, CDR2 SYDVKM. This CDR3 reads CASSLGLAGANEQFF. The CDR3 DNA reads TGTGCCAGCAGTCTGGGACTAGCGGGAGCCAATGAGCAGTTCTTC.

The table lists this clone with a few counts. CDR3 bases: TGTGCCAGCAGTGAAAGGCCAGGGGGATATCAGCCCCAGCATTTT. This gives the protein CASSERPGGYQPQHF. V and J are TRBV2 and TRBJ1-5; 7 bases are shared with TRBD1. CDR1 is SNHLY and CDR2 is FYNNEI in the germline V gene. The CDR3 is made up of 15 amino acids. The V segment lost 2 bases and the J segment 5 bases; nucleotides outside the gene matches: 6.

The V and J genes are TRBV9 and TRBJ1-1; D not resolved. Trimming cost V 0 bases and J 5 bases, with 11 bases left between them. The CDR3 is 14 amino acids. Germline-derived CDR1 and CDR2 are SGDLS and YYNGEE. The CDR3 here is CASSVVPTRTEAFF. CDR3 coding DNA: TGTGCCAGCAGCGTAGTCCCTACGCGGACTGAAGCTTTCTTT.

The CDR3 DNA reads TGTGCCAGTAGTGGCAAGGACAGGGTGAACACTGAAGCTTTCTTT. Amino acid sequence: CASSGKDRVNTEAFF. The chain carries TRBV19 and TRBJ1-1; 8 bases are shared with TRBD1. The germline CDR1 and CDR2 sequences are LNHDA and SQIVND (reference sequence). The CDR3 totals 15 residues. With 5 bases clipped from V and 0 bases from J, the junction kept 5 bases outside the gene matches.

The V and J genes are TRBV7-8 and TRBJ2-1; TRBD2 agrees at 14 bases. With V trimmed by 0 bases and J by 13 bases, 2 bases remained unmatched. Germline loops: CDR1 SGHVS, CDR2 FQNEAQ. This CDR3 has 14 residues. The CDR3 bases are TGTGCCAGCAGCTTAGCGACTAGCGGGAGGGAACAGTTCTTC. It encodes CASSLATSGREQFF.

The rearrangement links TRBV12-2 to TRBJ1-5. TRBV12-2 is a documented pseudogene. This CDR3 region has 16 residues. The CDR3 sequence is CASRFLRLNSNQPQHF. CDR3 in DNA: TGTGCAAGTCGCTTCCTCCGACTGAATAGCAATCAGCCCCAGCATTTT.

The rearrangement uses TRBV19 and TRBJ2-3, with 11 positions matching TRBD2. V lost 3 bases, J lost 6 bases, and 8 bases stayed unmatched. Germline assignment: CDR1 LNHDA and CDR2 SQIVND (reference sequence). The CDR3 runs 16 residues. CDR3 sequence: CASSIEASGGRDTQYF. The CDR3 DNA reads TGTGCCAGTAGTATTGAGGCTAGCGGGGGGAGGGATACGCAGTATTTT.

This chain links TRBV5-1 with TRBJ2-2, with 11 bases matching TRBD2. The CDR3 length is 15 residues. With 3 bases clipped from V and 8 bases from J, the junction kept 6 bases outside the gene matches. The germline V gene encodes CDR1 SGHRS and CDR2 YFSETQ. The CDR3 sequence: CASSSLAGVAGELFF. The CDR3 coding sequence is TGCGCCAGCAGCTCACTAGCGGGAGTTGCGGGGGAGCTGTTTTTT.

The rearrangement uses TRBV19 and TRBJ1-4; a possible D gene is TRBD1 (6 bases). The CDR3 totals 14 residues. Per the germline V gene, CDR1 is LNHDA and CDR2 is SQIVND (reference sequence). V was cut by 3 bases and J by 7 bases, with 12 bases left in between. Here the CDR3 reads CASSMGGLGEKLFF. The CDR3 DNA sequence: TGTGCCAGTAGTATGGGGGGGCTGGGTGAAAAACTGTTTTTT.

This CDR3 reads CASSELGSNSPLHF. The CDR3 DNA follows: TGTGCCAGCAGTGAATTGGGCAGCAATTCACCCCTCCACTTT. The chain links TRBV6-1 to TRBJ1-6; unclear D gene. Trimming pared 2 bases from V and 7 bases from J, leaving 9 bases between. CDR3 length: 14 residues. The V gene's germline CDR1 is MNHNS and CDR2 SASEGT.

There are a few counts of this clone. The V call is TRBV28, the J call TRBJ2-7; 10 bases line up with TRBD1. The germline V gene has CDR1 MDHEN and CDR2 SYDVKM. With V trimmed by 4 bases and J by 4 bases, 7 bases remained unmatched. The CDR3 has 15 residues. The DNA for the CDR3 is TGTGCCAGCAGTTGGAAGGGGACAGGGGATTACGAGCAGTACTTC. It encodes CASSWKGTGDYEQYF.

This clone was recorded once. The gene calls are TRBV30 and TRBJ2-1, with TRBD2 identical over 11 bases. This CDR3 is 17 amino acids long. V was clipped by 4 bases and J by 0 bases; unmatched bases: 8. Per the germline V gene, CDR1 is GTSNPN and CDR2 is SVGIG (reference sequence). Here the CDR3 DNA reads TGTGCCTGGATTGGTAGCGGGAGGGCCTACTCCTACAATGAGCAGTTCTTC. Residues: CAWIGSGRAYSYNEQFF.

The chain combines TRBV27 with TRBJ2-1; D gene unclear. Trimming left V 2 bases short and J 6 bases short, with 11 bases between. The CDR3 sequence is 14 residues long. Germline V CDR1 and CDR2: MNHEY, SMNVEV (reference sequence). CDR3: CASSLRPPGNEQFF. CDR3 DNA sequence: TGTGCCAGCAGTTTACGGCCTCCGGGCAATGAGCAGTTCTTC.

The chain employs TRBV7-8 and TRBJ2-1, with a possible D match to TRBD2 (5 bases). Trimming stripped 8 bases from V and 9 bases from J, with 14 bases between. The CDR3 is 12 amino acids. CDR1 and CDR2 (germline): SGHVS, FQNEAQ. The CDR3 protein is CASQREGIEQFF. The CDR3 DNA sequence: TGTGCCAGCCAAAGAGAGGGCATTGAGCAGTTCTTC.

The chain recombines TRBV18 with TRBJ2-7; maybe TRBD2 (6 bases). Trimming shortened V by 5 bases and J by 3 bases, and 14 bases separated the two germline ends. The CDR3 is 14 amino acids. Germline V CDR1 and CDR2: KGHSH, LQKENI. The CDR3 protein is CASSDRRRGYEQYV. The CDR3 DNA follows: TGTGCCAGCTCAGATAGGCGGAGGGGCTACGAGCAGTACGTC.

The genes are TRBV2 and TRBJ2-3; D is perhaps TRBD1 (6 bases). Germline CDR1 reads SNHLY; CDR2 reads FYNNEI. Trimming pared 5 bases from V and 1 base from J, leaving 13 bases between. The length of the CDR3 is 15 residues. The DNA for the CDR3 is TGTGCCAGCAGTATAGGCGACAGGCGCACAGATACGCAGTATTTT. Protein: CASSIGDRRTDTQYF. Together with reference TRBV2 and TRBJ2-3, the CDR3 gives the full variable domain: EPEVTQTPSHQVTQMGQEVILRCVPISNHLYFYWYRQILGQKVEFLVSFYNNEISEKSEIFDDQFSVERPDGSNFTLKIRSTKLEDSAMYFCASSIGDRRTDTQYFGPGTRLTVL.